What follows describes a single T cell receptor beta chain. Before being deemed recovered, Cohort 3 donors had two negative PCRs, clearance, or symptom resolution. Original data processing: Estimates of nucleated cell counts were drawn from the amplification of reference gene primers. TCRdb's copy holds only in-frame clones and misses some; the assay was immunoSEQ multiplex PCR. V and J calls and clone size are copied from that table; D and trimming were computed from the DNA. The sample has 200,000 to 250,000 clones; about 84% are singletons. The sample belongs to a study of blood T cell repertoires in COVID-19. Study at large: Samples of COVID-19 (acute and convalescent) were obtained from the United States, Italy and Spain. PBMCs, B-cell-depleted T cells, or T cells provided the cDNA or gDNA that made up the material.

The CDR3 spans 15 residues. Losses at the gene ends were 3 bases for V and 7 bases for J; bases not matched to a gene: 6. Germline assignment: CDR1 KGHSH and CDR2 LQKENI. This TCR came from a man between 60 and 75 years old who had recovered from COVID-19. The sequenced sample consisted of PBMCs or T cells enriched from blood (not recorded which). This chain uses TRBV18 with TRBJ1-6; 7 bases align to TRBD1. CDR3 amino acids: CASSPDRVGNSPLHF. Written as DNA, the CDR3 is TGTGCCAGCTCACCTGACAGGGTCGGAAATTCACCCCTCCACTTT.